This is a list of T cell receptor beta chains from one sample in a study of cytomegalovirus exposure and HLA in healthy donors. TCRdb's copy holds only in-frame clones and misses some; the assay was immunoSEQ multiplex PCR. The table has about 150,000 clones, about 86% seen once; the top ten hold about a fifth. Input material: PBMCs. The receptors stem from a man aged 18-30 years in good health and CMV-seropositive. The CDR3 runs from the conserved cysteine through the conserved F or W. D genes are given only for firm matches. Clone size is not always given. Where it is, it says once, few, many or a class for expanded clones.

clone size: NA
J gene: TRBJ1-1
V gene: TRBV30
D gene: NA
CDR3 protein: CAWKGEGKTEAFF
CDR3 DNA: TGTGCCTGGAAGGGGGAAGGGAAAACTGAAGCTTTCTTT

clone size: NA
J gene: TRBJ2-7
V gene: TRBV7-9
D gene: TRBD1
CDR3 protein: CASSLGDRGEQYF
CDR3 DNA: TGTGCCAGCAGCTTAGGGGACAGGGGCGAGCAGTACTTC

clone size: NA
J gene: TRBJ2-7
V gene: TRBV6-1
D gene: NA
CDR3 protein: CASSYQGSAEQYF
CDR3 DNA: TGTGCCAGCAGTTATCAGGGGTCCGCCGAGCAGTACTTC

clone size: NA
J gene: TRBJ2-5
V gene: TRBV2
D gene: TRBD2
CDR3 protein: CASSGLRGGAGETQYF
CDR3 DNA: TGTGCCAGCAGTGGATTGCGCGGGGGGGCCGGAGAGACCCAGTACTTC

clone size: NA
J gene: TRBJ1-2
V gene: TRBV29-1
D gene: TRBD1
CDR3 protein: CSVEEGYRGDGYTF
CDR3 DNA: TGCAGCGTTGAAGAGGGATACAGGGGGGATGGCTACACCTTC

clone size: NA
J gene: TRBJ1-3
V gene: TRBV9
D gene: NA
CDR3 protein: CASSGGSSGNTIYF
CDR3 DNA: TGTGCCAGCTCAGGCGGGAGCTCTGGAAACACCATATATTTT

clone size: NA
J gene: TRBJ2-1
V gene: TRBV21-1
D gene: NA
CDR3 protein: CASSNTHLIMTVTYNEQFF
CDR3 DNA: TGTGCCAGCAGCAACACCCACCTTATAATGACAGTGACCTACAATGAGCAGTTCTTC

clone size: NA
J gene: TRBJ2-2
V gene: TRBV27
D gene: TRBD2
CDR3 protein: CASSSRAGGGTGELFF
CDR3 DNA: TGTGCCAGCAGTTCCCGAGCGGGAGGGGGGACCGGGGAGCTGTTTTTT

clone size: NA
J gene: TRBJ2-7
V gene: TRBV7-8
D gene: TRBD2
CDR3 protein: CASSSGTSGYEQYF
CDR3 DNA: TGTGCCAGCAGCTCAGGGACTAGCGGCTACGAGCAGTACTTC

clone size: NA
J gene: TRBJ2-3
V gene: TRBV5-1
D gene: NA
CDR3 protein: CASSLDARGFTDTQYF
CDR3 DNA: TGCGCCAGCAGCTTGGACGCCAGGGGCTTCACAGATACGCAGTATTTT

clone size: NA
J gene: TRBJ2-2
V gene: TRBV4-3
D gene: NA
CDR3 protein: CASSQASGTGELFF
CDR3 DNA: TGCGCCAGCAGCCAAGCATCGGGCACCGGGGAGCTGTTTTTT

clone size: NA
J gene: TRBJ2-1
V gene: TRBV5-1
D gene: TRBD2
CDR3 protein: CASSWPKTSGVYNEQFF
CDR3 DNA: TGCGCCAGCAGCTGGCCGAAGACTAGCGGAGTCTACAATGAGCAGTTCTTC

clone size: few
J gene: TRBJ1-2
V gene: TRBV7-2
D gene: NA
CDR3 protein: CASSLQTGYGYTF
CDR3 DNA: TGTGCCAGCAGCTTACAGACAGGCTATGGCTACACCTTC

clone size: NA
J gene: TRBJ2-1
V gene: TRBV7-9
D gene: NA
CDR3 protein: CASSSKTPGDEQFF
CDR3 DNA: TGTGCCAGCAGCTCCAAGACACCCGGGGATGAGCAGTTCTTC

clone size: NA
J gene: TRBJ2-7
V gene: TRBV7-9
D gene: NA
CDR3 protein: CASSPRLGGAYEQYF
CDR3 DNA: TGTGCCAGCAGCCCCCGGCTCGGCGGTGCCTACGAGCAGTACTTC

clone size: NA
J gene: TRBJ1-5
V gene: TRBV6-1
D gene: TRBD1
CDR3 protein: CASSRGQGRNQPQHF
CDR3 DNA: TGTGCCAGCAGTCGCGGACAGGGGCGGAATCAGCCCCAGCATTTT

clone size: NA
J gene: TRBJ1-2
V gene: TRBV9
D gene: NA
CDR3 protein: CASSVNTDSSYGYTF
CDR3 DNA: TGTGCCAGCAGCGTAAATACCGACAGCAGCTATGGCTACACCTTC

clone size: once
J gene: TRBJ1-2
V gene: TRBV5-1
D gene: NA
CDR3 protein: CASSSDLGDYTF
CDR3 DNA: TGCGCCAGCAGCTCCGACTTGGGAGACTACACCTTC

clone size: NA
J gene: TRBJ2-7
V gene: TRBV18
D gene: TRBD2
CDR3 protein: CASSPQRGDEQYF
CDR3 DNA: TGTGCCAGCTCACCGCAGCGGGGGGACGAGCAGTACTTC

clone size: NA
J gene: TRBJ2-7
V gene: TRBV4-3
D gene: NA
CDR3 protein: CASSQDQASPSYEQYF
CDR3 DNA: TGCGCCAGCAGCCAAGATCAAGCGTCTCCCTCCTACGAGCAGTACTTC

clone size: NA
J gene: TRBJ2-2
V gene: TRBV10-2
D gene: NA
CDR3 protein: CASSFQLVRELFF
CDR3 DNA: TGCGCCAGCAGTTTTCAACTAGTCCGGGAGCTGTTTTTT

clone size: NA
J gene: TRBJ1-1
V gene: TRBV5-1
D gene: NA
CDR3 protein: CASSLELRTEAFF
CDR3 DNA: TGCGCCAGCAGCTTGGAGTTGAGGACTGAAGCTTTCTTT

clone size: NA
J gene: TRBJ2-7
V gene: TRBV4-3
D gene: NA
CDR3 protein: CASSQGAGTYEQYF
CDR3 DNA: TGCGCCAGCAGCCAAGGGGCGGGTACCTACGAGCAGTACTTC

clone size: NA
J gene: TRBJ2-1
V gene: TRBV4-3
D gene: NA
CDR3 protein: CASSQDLTVPNEQFF
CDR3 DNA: TGCGCCAGCAGCCAAGATCTTACGGTTCCCAATGAGCAGTTCTTC

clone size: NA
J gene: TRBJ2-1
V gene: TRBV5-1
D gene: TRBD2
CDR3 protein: CASSASGLAGHHNEQFF
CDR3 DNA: TGCGCCAGCAGCGCCTCGGGACTAGCGGGGCACCACAATGAGCAGTTCTTC

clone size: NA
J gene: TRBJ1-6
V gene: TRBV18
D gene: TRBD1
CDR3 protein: CASSPAGQGDSPLHF
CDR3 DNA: TGTGCCAGCTCACCGGCGGGACAGGGGGATTCACCCCTCCACTTT

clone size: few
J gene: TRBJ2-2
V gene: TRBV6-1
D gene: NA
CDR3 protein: CASSPLANTGELFF
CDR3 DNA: TGTGCCAGCAGTCCCCTAGCGAACACCGGGGAGCTGTTTTTT

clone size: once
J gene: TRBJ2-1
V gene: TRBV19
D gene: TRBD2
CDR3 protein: CASSMIAGNNEQFF
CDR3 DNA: TGTGCCAGTAGTATGATAGCGGGAAACAATGAGCAGTTCTTC

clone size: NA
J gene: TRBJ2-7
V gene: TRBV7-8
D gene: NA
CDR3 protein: CASSPRGLGSYEQYF
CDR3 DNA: TGTGCCAGCAGCCCTAGAGGGCTGGGTTCCTACGAGCAGTACTTC

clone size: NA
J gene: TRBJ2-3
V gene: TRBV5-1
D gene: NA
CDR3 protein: CASSRGSRGFADTQYF
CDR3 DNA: TGCGCCAGCAGCCGGGGAAGCCGTGGTTTTGCAGATACGCAGTATTTT

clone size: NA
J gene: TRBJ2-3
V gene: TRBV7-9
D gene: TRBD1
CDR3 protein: CASRRRGQGTDTQYF
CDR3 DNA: TGTGCCAGCAGAAGGAGGGGACAGGGAACAGATACGCAGTATTTT

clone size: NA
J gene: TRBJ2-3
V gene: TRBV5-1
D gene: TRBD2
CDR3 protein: CASSSWGGRTDTQYF
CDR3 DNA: TGCGCCAGCAGCTCTTGGGGAGGGCGCACAGATACGCAGTATTTT

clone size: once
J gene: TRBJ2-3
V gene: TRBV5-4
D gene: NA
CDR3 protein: CASSLLGGGPDTQYF
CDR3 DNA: TGTGCCAGCAGCTTGCTCGGAGGCGGCCCAGATACGCAGTATTTT

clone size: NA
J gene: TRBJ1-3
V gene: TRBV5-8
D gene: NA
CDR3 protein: CASSLRGGNTIYF
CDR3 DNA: TGTGCCAGCAGCTTACGGGGGGGAAACACCATATATTTT

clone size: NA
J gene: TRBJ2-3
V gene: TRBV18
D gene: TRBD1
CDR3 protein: CASSRQGAADTQYF
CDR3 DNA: TGTGCCAGCTCACGCCAGGGGGCGGCAGATACGCAGTATTTT

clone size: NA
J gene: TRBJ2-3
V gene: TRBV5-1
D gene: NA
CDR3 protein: CASSLPPSGTDTQYF
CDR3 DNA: TGCGCCAGCAGCCTACCCCCTAGCGGCACAGATACGCAGTATTTT

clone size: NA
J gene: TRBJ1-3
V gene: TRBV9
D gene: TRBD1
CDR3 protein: CASSVGQGRYSGNTIYF
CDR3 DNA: TGTGCCAGCAGCGTAGGACAGGGACGTTACTCTGGAAACACCATATATTTT

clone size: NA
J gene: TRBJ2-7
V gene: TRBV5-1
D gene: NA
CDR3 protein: CASSSRDNNYEQYF
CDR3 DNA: TGCGCCAGCAGCTCACGGGACAACAACTACGAGCAGTACTTC

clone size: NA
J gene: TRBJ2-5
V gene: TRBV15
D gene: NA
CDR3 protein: CATSRVREQQETQYF
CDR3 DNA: TGTGCCACCAGCAGAGTACGAGAACAGCAAGAGACCCAGTACTTC

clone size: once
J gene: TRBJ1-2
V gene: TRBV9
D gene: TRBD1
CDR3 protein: CASSTGQATYGYTF
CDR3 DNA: TGTGCCAGCAGCACAGGACAGGCCACCTATGGCTACACCTTC

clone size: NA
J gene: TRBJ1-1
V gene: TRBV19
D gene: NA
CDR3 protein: CASSTLGGIEAFF
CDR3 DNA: TGTGCCAGTAGTACCCTCGGGGGGATTGAAGCTTTCTTT

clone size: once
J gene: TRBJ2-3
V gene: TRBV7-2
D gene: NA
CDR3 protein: CASSLARLDTQYF
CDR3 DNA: TGTGCCAGCAGCTTAGCCCGACTAGATACGCAGTATTTT

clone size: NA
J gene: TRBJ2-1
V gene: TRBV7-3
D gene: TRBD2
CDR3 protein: CASSLMAGASNEQFF
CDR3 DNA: TGTGCCAGCAGCTTAATGGCGGGAGCAAGTAATGAGCAGTTCTTC

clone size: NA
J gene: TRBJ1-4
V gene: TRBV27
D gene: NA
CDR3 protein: CASRGGGRPNEKLFF
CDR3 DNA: TGTGCCAGCAGGGGCGGGGGGCGCCCTAATGAAAAACTGTTTTTT

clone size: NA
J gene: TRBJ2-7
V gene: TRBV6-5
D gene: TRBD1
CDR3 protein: CASSYDRDRGTQQYF
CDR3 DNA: TGTGCCAGCAGTTACGACCGGGACAGAGGGACACAGCAGTACTTC

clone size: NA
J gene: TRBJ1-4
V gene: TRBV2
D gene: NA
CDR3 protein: CASRNGFATNEKLFF
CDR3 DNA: TGTGCCAGCAGGAACGGGTTCGCAACTAATGAAAAACTGTTTTTT

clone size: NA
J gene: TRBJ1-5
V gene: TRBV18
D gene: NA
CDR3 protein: CASSPPALDQPQHF
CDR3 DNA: TGTGCCAGCTCACCGCCCGCGTTAGATCAGCCCCAGCATTTT

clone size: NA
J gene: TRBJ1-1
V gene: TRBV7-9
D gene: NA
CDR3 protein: CASILTGLAEAFF
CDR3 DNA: TGTGCCAGCATCTTGACTGGGTTGGCTGAAGCTTTCTTT

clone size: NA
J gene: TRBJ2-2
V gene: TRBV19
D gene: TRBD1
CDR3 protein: CASRDRGDTGELFF
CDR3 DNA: TGTGCCAGTAGAGACAGGGGAGACACCGGGGAGCTGTTTTTT

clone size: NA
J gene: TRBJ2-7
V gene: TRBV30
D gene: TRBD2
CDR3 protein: CAWTLLSGRAREQYF
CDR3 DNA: TGTGCCTGGACTCTACTTAGCGGGAGGGCCAGGGAGCAGTACTTC

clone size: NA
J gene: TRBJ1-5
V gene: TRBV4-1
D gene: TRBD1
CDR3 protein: CASSQTGTSNQPQHF
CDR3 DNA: TGCGCCAGCAGCCAGACAGGGACTAGCAATCAGCCCCAGCATTTT

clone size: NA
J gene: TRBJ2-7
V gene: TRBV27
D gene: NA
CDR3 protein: CASSDRTDPSSYEQYF
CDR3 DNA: TGTGCCAGCAGCGACCGGACAGACCCCAGCTCCTACGAGCAGTACTTC

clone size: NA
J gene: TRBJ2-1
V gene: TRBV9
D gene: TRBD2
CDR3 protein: CASSAGLAGDGGEQFF
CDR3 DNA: TGTGCCAGCAGCGCCGGACTAGCGGGAGACGGGGGTGAGCAGTTCTTC

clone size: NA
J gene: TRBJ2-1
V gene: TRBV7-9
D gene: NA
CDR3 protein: CASSPTGTPYNEQFF
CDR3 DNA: TGTGCCAGCAGCCCCACCGGGACTCCGTACAATGAGCAGTTCTTC